This TCR beta chain was sequenced for a study of blood T cell repertoires in COVID-19. Study summary: Both acute and convalescent COVID-19 samples were obtained from the United States, Italy and Spain. T cells, B-cell-depleted T cells, or PBMCs supplied cDNA or gDNA.

Clones were sequenced by immunoSEQ multiplex PCR, and TCRdb holds only the in-frame ones, with some missing. Found here are 200,000 to 250,000 clones, 88% of them singletons; the top ten hold around 15%. V was pared by 0 bases and J by 2 bases, with 2 bases of the junction left unmatched. CDR1 is SGHVS, CDR2 FNYEAQ, per germline. The CDR3 sequence is 17 residues long. This TCR derives from a woman in her forties or fifties with acute COVID-19. The chain employs TRBV7-6 and TRBJ2-1; 12 nucleotides line up with TRBD2. The sample comprised PBMCs or T cells enriched from blood (not recorded which). The CDR3 coding sequence is TGTGCCAGCAGCTTAGCGCTAGCGGGAGGGCCCTACAATGAGCAGTTCTTC. Residues: CASSLALAGGPYNEQFF.